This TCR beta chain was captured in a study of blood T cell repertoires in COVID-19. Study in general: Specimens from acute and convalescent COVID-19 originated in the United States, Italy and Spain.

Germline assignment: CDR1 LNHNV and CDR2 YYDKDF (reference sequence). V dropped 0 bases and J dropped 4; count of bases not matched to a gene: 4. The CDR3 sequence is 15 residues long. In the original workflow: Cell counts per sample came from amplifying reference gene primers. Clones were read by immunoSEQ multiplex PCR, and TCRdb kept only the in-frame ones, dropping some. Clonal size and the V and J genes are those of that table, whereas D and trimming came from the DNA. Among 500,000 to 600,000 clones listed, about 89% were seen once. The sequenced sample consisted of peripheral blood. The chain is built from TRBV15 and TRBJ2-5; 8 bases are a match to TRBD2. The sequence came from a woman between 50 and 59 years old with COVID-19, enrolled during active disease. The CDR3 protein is CATSRDNGGGETQYF. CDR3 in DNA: TGTGCCACCAGCAGAGATAACGGGGGGGGAGAGACCCAGTACTTC. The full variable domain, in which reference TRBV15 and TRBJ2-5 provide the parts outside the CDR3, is DAMVIQNPRYQVTQFGKPVTLSCSQTLNHNVMYWYQQKSSQAPKLLFHYYDKDFNNEADTPDNFQSRRPNTSFCFLDIRSPGLGDTAMYLCATSRDNGGGETQYFGPGTRLLVL.